This TCR beta chain was documented in a study of tumor-infiltrating lymphocytes in primary liver carcinoma. From germline, CDR1 is MNHEY and CDR2 SVGAGI. This CDR3 comprises 15 residues. Findings and limits, study-wide: Researchers report that only about 7.5-25% of top clones turned up in all five tumor regions. Tumor top-250-clone fraction significantly exceeded that of blood (p = 0.039).

The tissue used was unsorted bulk material of roughly 17-33 mg. RNA and DNA were co-extracted from it with the AllPrep DNA/RNA mini kit. No patient had received treatment, and all had chronic HBV infection. Starting from approximately 500 ng of total RNA, TCR beta cDNA was produced with a primer in the constant region. Three nested multiplex PCR rounds, a slightly modified ARM-PCR method, built the TCR beta libraries. Running approximately 10 cycles apiece, the first two PCR rounds relied on TRBV1-TRBV30 forward primers together with a C-beta reverse primer. From the multiplex PCR reads, TCRdb called clonotypes with MiXCR, one entry per CDR3 protein. The sample lists some 30,000 distinct CDR3 sequences, around 71% occurring once. In the case of this clonotype: Its antigen is unidentified. The junction and the germline gene differ at one end; a read error may be behind it.

The V gene is TRBV6-5, the J gene TRBJ1-5; 7 bases are shared with TRBD1. This TCR came from a woman aged 25 to 39 with primary liver carcinoma and hepatitis B virus infection. Specimen: liver tumor tissue from sampling region 3. Regarding subset: tumor region T3, left-lateral pole. The CDR3 DNA sequence: TGTGCCATCAGCCGGGGGAGGGGGCTCGGGCAGCCCCATCATTTT. Protein product: CAISRGRGLGQPHHF.